This TCR beta chain was sequenced for a study of blood T cell repertoires in COVID-19. Method: immunoSEQ multiplex PCR; TCRdb's copy keeps in-frame clones and lacks some. The table records a few hundred thousand clones, about 85% of them present only once. CDR1 SSHAT and CDR2 FNYEAQ come from the germline V gene (reference sequence). The CDR3 extends over 18 amino acids. Comments on this clone: The junction differs from germline at one of its ends, possibly a read error.

The chain recombines TRBV7-7 with TRBJ2-1; D may be TRBD1 (5 bases). The TCR sequence derives from a woman aged 45-59 years who had recovered from COVID-19. Sequencing was done on a sample of PBMCs or T cells enriched from blood (not recorded which). CDR3 region: CASSPHPRQGKTYNEQFF. CDR3 DNA: TGTGCTAGCAGCCCCCACCCACGGCAGGGTAAAACCTACAATGAGCAGTTCTTC.